This record concerns one TCR beta chain sequence. Per the original data handling: Estimated nucleated cell counts came from reference gene primer amplification. The repertoire was sequenced with immunoSEQ multiplex PCR; TCRdb's copy has only in-frame clones and lacks some. That table gives V, J and clone size, and the DNA gave D and trimming. The repertoire holds roughly 250,000 clones, with 81% as singletons. The germline CDR1 and CDR2 sequences are SGHTS and YDEGEE. The CDR3 is 15 amino acids. The V end lost 4 bases, the J end lost 2 bases, and 16 bases lay between the germline ends. This specimen comes from a study of blood T cell repertoires in COVID-19. Across the study: In each case, the material was cDNA or gDNA derived from T cells, B-cell-depleted T cells, or PBMCs.

This clonotype originated in a woman aged 60-70 years with active or convalescent COVID-19. Sequencing was done on a sample of peripheral blood. The chain links TRBV5-8 to TRBJ2-7, with D tentatively TRBD2 (6 bases). The CDR3 sequence: CASSVTGRGTYEQYF. The CDR3 DNA follows: TGTGCCAGCAGCGTGACGGGGCGGGGAACCTACGAGCAGTACTTC. Complete variable domain (other parts from reference TRBV5-8 and TRBJ2-7): EAGVTQSPTHLIKTRGQQATLRCSPISGHTSVYWYQQALGLGLQFLLWYDEGEERNRGNFPPRFSGRQFPNYSSELNVNALELEDSALYLCASSVTGRGTYEQYFGPGTRLTVT.